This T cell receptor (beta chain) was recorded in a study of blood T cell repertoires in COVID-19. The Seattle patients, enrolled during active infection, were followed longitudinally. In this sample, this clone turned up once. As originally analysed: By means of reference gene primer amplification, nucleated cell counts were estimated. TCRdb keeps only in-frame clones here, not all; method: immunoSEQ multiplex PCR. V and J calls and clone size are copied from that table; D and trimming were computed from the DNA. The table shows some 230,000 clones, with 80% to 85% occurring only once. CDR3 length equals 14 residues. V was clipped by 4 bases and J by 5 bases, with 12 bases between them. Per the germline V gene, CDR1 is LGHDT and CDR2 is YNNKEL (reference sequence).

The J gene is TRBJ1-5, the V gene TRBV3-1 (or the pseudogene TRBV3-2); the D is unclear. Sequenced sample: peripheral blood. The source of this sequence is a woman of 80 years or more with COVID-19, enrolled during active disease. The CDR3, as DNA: TGTGCCAGCAGCCCCTACCAGGTAGATCAGCCCCAGCATTTT. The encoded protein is CASSPYQVDQPQHF.